A selection of T cell receptor beta chains follows, all from one sample in a study of beta chain features in type 1 diabetes. The protocol was immunoSEQ multiplex PCR, while the TCRdb copy is restricted to in-frame clones and leaves out a portion. Found here are under 900,000 clones, roughly 17% of them singletons; the top ten hold 0.023%. The sample consisted of naive CD4+ T cells from blood. The receptor source for this set is a woman between 18 and 29 years old in good health. CDR3s include the opening cysteine and the closing phenylalanine or tryptophan. The D gene is left open where the match is weak. Rows give clone size only sometimes, using once, few, many, or a class for an expanded clone.

d_gene	v_gene	j_gene	abundance	CDR3nt	CDR3aa
TRBD1	TRBV7-2	TRBJ2-7	-	TGTGCCAGCAGTAGAACTGGGGACAGGGTCTACGAGCAGTACTTC	CASSRTGDRVYEQYF
-	TRBV27	TRBJ1-2	-	TGTGCCAGCAGTTTATACCCTGCATCTAACTATGGCTACACCTTC	CASSLYPASNYGYTF
TRBD1	TRBV4-1	TRBJ2-2	few	TGCGCCAGCAGCTCGCGAGTGGGACAGGGAGGTACCGGGGAGCTGTTTTTT	CASSSRVGQGGTGELFF
TRBD2	TRBV7-2	TRBJ2-7	-	TGTGCCAGCAGCTTGCGCGGAGTAGCGGGAGGTTACGAGCAGTACTTC	CASSLRGVAGGYEQYF
-	TRBV10-3	TRBJ1-1	few	TGTGCCATCAGTGCTCGGACGGGGGCCACTGAAGCTTTCTTT	CAISARTGATEAFF
TRBD2	TRBV6-1	TRBJ2-1	-	TGTGCCAGCAGTGAAGTCTCGACTAGCACAAATGAGCAGTTCTTC	CASSEVSTSTNEQFF
-	TRBV5-1	TRBJ2-3	few	TGCGCCAGCAGCTTAAGGTCTAGAAGCACAGATACGCAGTATTTT	CASSLRSRSTDTQYF
-	TRBV6-6	TRBJ2-3	few	TGTGCCAGCAGTGGTGGCAGTACGCAGTATTTT	CASSGGSTQYF
TRBD1	TRBV15	TRBJ2-3	-	TGTGCCACCAGCAGAGGGCAGGGGGCGGCAGATACGCAGTATTTT	CATSRGQGAADTQYF
-	TRBV4-1	TRBJ2-2	few	TGCGCCAGCAGCCAATCCGGGACATTATTCGGGGAGCTGTTTTTT	CASSQSGTLFGELFF
-	TRBV7-9	TRBJ2-1	few	TGTGCCAGCACCCTTGTCGTTCTTAATGAGCAGTTCTTC	CASTLVVLNEQFF
TRBD1	TRBV7-2	TRBJ1-2	-	TGTGCCAGCAGCTTGGACAGGGGGTATGGCTACACCTTC	CASSLDRGYGYTF
TRBD2	TRBV7-2	TRBJ2-7	-	TGTGCCAGCAGCTTACAATTAGCGGGTAGCTCCTACGAGCAGTACTTC	CASSLQLAGSSYEQYF
-	TRBV4-3	TRBJ2-3	-	TGCGCCAGCAGCCCCTTTTTGGCAGATACGCAGTATTTT	CASSPFLADTQYF
TRBD1	TRBV28	TRBJ2-5	-	TGTGCCAGCAGTTCTACAGGGGGCCAAACCCAAGAGACCCAGTACTTC	CASSSTGGQTQETQYF
-	TRBV2	TRBJ1-5	-	TGTGCCAGCAACGTACAGCCCAATCACCCCCAGCATTTT	CASNVQPNHPQHF
TRBD2	TRBV10-3	TRBJ2-1	few	TGTGCCATCAGGGCACCGGCGGGAGGGGGCGAAGGAGACAATGAGCAGTTCTTC	CAIRAPAGGGEGDNEQFF
TRBD2	TRBV7-2	TRBJ2-5	few	TGTGCCAGCAGCTCACAAGGGACTATCCAAGAGACCCAGTACTTC	CASSSQGTIQETQYF
-	TRBV5-1	TRBJ2-2	-	TGCGCCAGCAGCTTGATTCGGGCGAGCACCGGGGAGCTGTTTTTT	CASSLIRASTGELFF
-	TRBV9	TRBJ2-7	few	TGTGCCAGCAGCGTAGCTATAGCGCCCCACGAGCAGTACTTC	CASSVAIAPHEQYF
-	TRBV5-1	TRBJ2-5	-	TGCGCCAGCAGCGAACAAGAGACCCAGTACTTC	CASSEQETQYF
-	TRBV2	TRBJ1-3	-	TGTGCCAGCAGTGTTCAGGGCTCTGGAAACACCATATATTTT	CASSVQGSGNTIYF
-	TRBV9	TRBJ2-3	-	TGTGCCAGCAGCGTTCTCGGAGCTAGCACAGATACGCAGTATTTT	CASSVLGASTDTQYF
-	TRBV10-3	TRBJ1-3	few	TGTGCCATCAGCCAGGGACCTCCACACTCTGGAAACACCATATATTTT	CAISQGPPHSGNTIYF
TRBD2	TRBV7-9	TRBJ2-5	-	TGTGCCAGCAGCTTTAGGAAAGCGGGAGGAGAGACCCAGTACTTC	CASSFRKAGGETQYF
TRBD1	TRBV7-8	TRBJ2-7	-	TGTGCCAGCAGCTGGACAGGTGGGGCCTACGAGCAGTACTTC	CASSWTGGAYEQYF
-	TRBV28	TRBJ2-7	-	TGTGCCAGCAGTTATACACCTCGCTACGAGCAGTACTTC	CASSYTPRYEQYF